Below, one TCR beta chain is given with its context. Its antigen is unidentified. Libraries were prepared by immunoSEQ multiplex PCR; TCRdb keeps only in-frame clonotypes and omits some of them. The data contain roughly 1,600,000 clones, less than 99% of them seen just once; the ten biggest clones take up approximately 0.38%. The data are from a study of shared clonotypes between healthy human individuals. Findings and limits, study-wide: How much donors shared clonotypes was expected to be affected by sequencing depth. The study found roughly 5% of naive CD4 clonotypes shared across several donors.

The CD4+ fraction was divided into a CD45RA+ naive subset and a CD45RA-negative memory subset. The CDR3 runs 14 residues. Trimming cost V 7 bases and J 0 bases, with 12 bases left between them. From germline, CDR1 is SNHLY and CDR2 FYNNEI. The source material was naive CD4+ T cells sorted from blood. Specified subset: CD45RA+ positively selected. The receptor comes from a man younger than 40 in good health. V and J are TRBV2 and TRBJ1-1; D is uncertain. The CDR3 nucleotides read TGTGCCAGCACCGGAAGAGGGATGAACACTGAAGCTTTCTTT. Translated, it gives CASTGRGMNTEAFF.